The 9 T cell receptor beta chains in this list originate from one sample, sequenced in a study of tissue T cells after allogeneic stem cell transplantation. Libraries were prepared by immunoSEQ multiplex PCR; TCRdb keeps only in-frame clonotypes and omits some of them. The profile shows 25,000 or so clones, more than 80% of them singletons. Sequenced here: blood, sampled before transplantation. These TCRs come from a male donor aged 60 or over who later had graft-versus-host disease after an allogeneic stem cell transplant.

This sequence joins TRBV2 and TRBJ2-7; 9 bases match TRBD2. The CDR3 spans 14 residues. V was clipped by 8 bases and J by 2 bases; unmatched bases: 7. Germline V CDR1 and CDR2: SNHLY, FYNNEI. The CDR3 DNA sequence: TGTGCCAGCTCTTCCAGCGGGGGGACCTACGAGCAGTACTTC. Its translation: CASSSSGGTYEQYF.

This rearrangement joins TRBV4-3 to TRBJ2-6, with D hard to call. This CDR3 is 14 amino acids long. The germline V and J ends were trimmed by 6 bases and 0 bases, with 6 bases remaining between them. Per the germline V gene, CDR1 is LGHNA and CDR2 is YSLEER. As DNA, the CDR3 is TGCGCCAGCAGTACAGACTCTGGGGCCAACGTCCTGACTTTC. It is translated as CASSTDSGANVLTF.

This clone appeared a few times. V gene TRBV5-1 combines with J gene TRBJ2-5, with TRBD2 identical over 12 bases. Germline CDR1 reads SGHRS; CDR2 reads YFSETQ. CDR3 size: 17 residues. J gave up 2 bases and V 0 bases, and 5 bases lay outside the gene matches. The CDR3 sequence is CASSLGQLAGGQETQYF. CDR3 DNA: TGCGCCAGCAGCTTGGGCCAACTAGCGGGGGGTCAAGAGACCCAGTACTTC. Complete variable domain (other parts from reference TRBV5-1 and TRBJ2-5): KAGVTQTPRYLIKTRGQQVTLSCSPISGHRSVSWYQQTPGQGLQFLFEYFSETQRNKGNFPGRFSGRQFSNSRSEMNVSTLELGDSALYLCASSLGQLAGGQETQYFGPGTRLLVL.

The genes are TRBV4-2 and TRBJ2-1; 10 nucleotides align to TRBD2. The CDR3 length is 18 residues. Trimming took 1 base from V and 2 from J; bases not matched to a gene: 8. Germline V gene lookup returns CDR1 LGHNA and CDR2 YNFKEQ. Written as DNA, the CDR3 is TGTGCCAGCAGCCAAGGGAGCGGGGGGGCCGGTACCTACAATGAGCAGTTCTTC. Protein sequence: CASSQGSGGAGTYNEQFF.

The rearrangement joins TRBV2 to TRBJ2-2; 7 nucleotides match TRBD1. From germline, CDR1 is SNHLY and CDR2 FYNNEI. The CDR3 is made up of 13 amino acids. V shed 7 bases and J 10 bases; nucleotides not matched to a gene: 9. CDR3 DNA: TGTGCCAGCAACGAGGGGGCGAAAAAGGAGCTGTTTTTT. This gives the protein CASNEGAKKELFF.

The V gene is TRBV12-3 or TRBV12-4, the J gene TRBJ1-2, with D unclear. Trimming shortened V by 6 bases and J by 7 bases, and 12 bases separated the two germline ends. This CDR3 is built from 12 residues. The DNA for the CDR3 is TGTGCCAGCAGGGGAAGGGATCCTGGCTACACCTTC. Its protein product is CASRGRDPGYTF.

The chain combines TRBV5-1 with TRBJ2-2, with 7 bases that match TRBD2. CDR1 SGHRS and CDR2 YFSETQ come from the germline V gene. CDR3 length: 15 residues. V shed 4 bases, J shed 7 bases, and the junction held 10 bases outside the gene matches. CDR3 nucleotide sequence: TGCGCCAGCAGCCCGAGGACTAGGGGTAGCGGGGAGCTGTTTTTT. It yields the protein CASSPRTRGSGELFF.

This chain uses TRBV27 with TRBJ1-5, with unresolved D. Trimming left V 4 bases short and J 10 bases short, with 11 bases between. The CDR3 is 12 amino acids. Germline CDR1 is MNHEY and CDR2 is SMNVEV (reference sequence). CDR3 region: CASSYREKPQHF. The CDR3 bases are TGTGCCAGCAGTTACCGGGAGAAACCCCAGCATTTT.

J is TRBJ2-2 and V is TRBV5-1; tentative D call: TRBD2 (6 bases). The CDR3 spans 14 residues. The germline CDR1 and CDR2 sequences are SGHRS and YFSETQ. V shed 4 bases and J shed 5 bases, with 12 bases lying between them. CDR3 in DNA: TGCGCCAGCAGCCTACAGGAGGGAACCGGGGAGCTGTTTTTT. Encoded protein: CASSLQEGTGELFF.